This T cell receptor beta chain was profiled in a study of blood T cell repertoires in COVID-19. Study in general: Samples representing acute and convalescent COVID-19 were sourced from the United States, Italy and Spain. From T cells, B-cell-depleted T cells, or PBMCs came the material, which was cDNA or gDNA.

With V trimmed by 8 bases and J by 4 bases, 9 bases remained unmatched. This CDR3 spans 14 amino acids. Germline V gene data show CDR1 as MNHEY and CDR2 as SVGAGI. Original data processing: Estimation of nucleated cell counts relied on the amplification of reference gene primers. Sequencing was performed with immunoSEQ multiplex PCR; in TCRdb, only in-frame clones are kept and a portion is missing. D and trimming come from the DNA, and the V and J calls and clone size come from that table. The sample holds about 100,000 clones, roughly 84% seen once. The chain links TRBV6-5 to TRBJ2-5; 8 bases line up with TRBD2. What was sequenced was peripheral blood. The sequence came from a human donor in a cohort sampled during active COVID-19. CDR3 DNA sequence: TGTGCCAGCTCCCCTCGCGGGGGGTCAGAGACCCAGTACTTC. Protein sequence: CASSPRGGSETQYF.